Included here is one TCR beta chain sequence, with context. The data originate from a study of Ad26.COV2.S vaccination and SARS-CoV-2 variants. The CDR3 sequence is 14 residues long. V gave up 2 bases and J gave up 0 bases, with 7 bases separating them. Germline V gene sequence: CDR1 SNHLY, CDR2 FYNNEI. The treatment: 19 received Ad26.COV2.S at low or high dose, single or two shots; roughly five received placebo; per-sample allocation not given. On day 63 after the first injection, vaccine and placebo recipients gave samples. Some clones are missing from TCRdb's copy, which holds only in-frame ones; the method was immunoSEQ multiplex PCR. The table lists roughly 320,000 clones, about nine tenths of them singletons.

The sequenced sample was peripheral blood, obtained in a trial of Ad26.COV2.S vaccine versus placebo. The source is a person between 18 and 59 years old who received the Ad26.COV2.S COVID-19 vaccine or a placebo. The chain combines TRBV2 with TRBJ1-1; D unclear. This CDR3 reads CASSELGLNTEAFF. The DNA of the CDR3 is TGTGCCAGCAGTGAACTGGGCTTGAACACTGAAGCTTTCTTT.